This T cell receptor (beta chain) comes out of a study of blood T cell repertoires in COVID-19. Study in general: The United States, Italy and Spain supplied acute and convalescent COVID-19 samples.

Sequenced by immunoSEQ multiplex PCR; TCRdb stores in-frame clones only, minus some. The profile shows 650,000 to 800,000 clones, over 80% of them singletons. Germline CDR1 reads MRHNA; CDR2 reads SNTAGT. V was pared by 3 bases and J by 0 bases, with 9 bases between. CDR3 size: 15 residues. Input material: peripheral blood. This TCR was sampled from a woman between 18 and 29 years old with acute or convalescent COVID-19. The gene calls are TRBV6-4 and TRBJ2-1, with D tentatively TRBD1 (6 bases). The CDR3 nucleotides are TGTGCCAGCAGTGAGGGGGCGAGCTCCTACAATGAGCAGTTCTTC. It specifies CASSEGASSYNEQFF.